This T cell receptor (beta chain) stems from a study of radiation and T cells in renal cell carcinoma. The sample's time point: blood 4 weeks post-SBRT, at nephrectomy. Treatment noted: 15 Gy SBRT to primary tumor, nephrectomy 4 weeks later. Nephrectomy followed 15 Gy stereotactic body radiation by 4 weeks. The germline V and J ends were trimmed by 3 bases and 4 bases, with 13 bases remaining between them. The CDR3 spans 14 residues. Germline CDR1 SGHNT, CDR2 YYREEE (reference sequence). This table comes from immunoSEQ multiplex PCR, and its TCRdb copy is limited to in-frame clones, with some not included. This table has 30,000 to 40,000 clones, more than 65% appearing once.

V gene TRBV5-4 combines with J gene TRBJ2-5; either TRBD1 or TRBD2 may supply D (5 bases each). This clonotype was sampled from a man in his 60s with renal cell carcinoma. The material was blood, obtained from a patient whose treatment included radiotherapy and nephrectomy. CDR3 residues: CASSYFGTIETQYF. The CDR3 nucleotides read TGTGCCAGCAGCTATTTCGGGACGATAGAGACCCAGTACTTC.